A selection of T cell receptor beta chains follows, all from one sample in a study of T cells in Graves' hyperthyroidism and ophthalmopathy. TCRdb independently ran MiXCR on the multiplex PCR reads; one entry per CDR3 protein. This sample yields fewer than 750,000 distinct CDR3 sequences, of which roughly 15% are seen a single time; 12% belongs to the top ten. Sample: blood. The receptors were gathered from a woman aged 50 to 65 with Graves' ophthalmopathy. The CDR3 runs from the conserved cysteine through the conserved F or W. The D gene is left open where the match is weak. Only some rows state a clone size, as once, few, many or a class for expanded clones.

J gene: TRBJ1-1
V gene: TRBV24-1
clone size: many
D gene: .
CDR3 DNA: TGTGCCACCAGTGATTCTGGTATGAACACTGAAGCTTTCTTT
CDR3 protein: CATSDSGMNTEAFF

J gene: TRBJ2-2
V gene: TRBV20-1
clone size: few
D gene: TRBD2
CDR3 DNA: TGCAGTGCTAGTTCCTGGACTAGCGGGAGGGCGAACACCGGGGAGCTGTTTTTT
CDR3 protein: CSASSWTSGRANTGELFF

J gene: TRBJ2-5
V gene: TRBV20-1
clone size: few
D gene: .
CDR3 DNA: TGCAGTCCCCGACCTACGGGGAAAGAGACCCAGTACTTC
CDR3 protein: CSPRPTGKETQYF

J gene: TRBJ1-2
V gene: TRBV6-2/TRBV6-3
clone size: many
D gene: TRBD1
CDR3 DNA: TGTGCCAGCAGTTACGCCCTCCGGGACAGGCGAAACTATGGCTACACCTTC
CDR3 protein: CASSYALRDRRNYGYTF

J gene: TRBJ1-5
V gene: TRBV20-1
clone size: many
D gene: TRBD1
CDR3 DNA: TGCAGTGCCCGGGACAGGGTCCCTACTAGCAATCAGCCCCAGCATTTT
CDR3 protein: CSARDRVPTSNQPQHF

J gene: TRBJ1-2
V gene: TRBV7-9
clone size: few
D gene: .
CDR3 DNA: TGTGCCAGCAGCTTAACAGGGAGGTACGGAGGCTACACCTTC
CDR3 protein: CASSLTGRYGGYTF

J gene: TRBJ2-7
V gene: TRBV30
clone size: many
D gene: .
CDR3 DNA: TGTGCCTGGATGGGGGGCAAGGTCGAGCAGTACTTC
CDR3 protein: CAWMGGKVEQYF

J gene: TRBJ1-1
V gene: TRBV7-2
clone size: many
D gene: .
CDR3 DNA: TGTGCCAGCAGCTCGCACACAGTGAACACTGAAGCTTTCTTT
CDR3 protein: CASSSHTVNTEAFF

J gene: TRBJ2-3
V gene: TRBV7-7
clone size: few
D gene: TRBD2
CDR3 DNA: TGTGCTAGCAGCCCTAGCGGGGGGACGCAGTATTTT
CDR3 protein: CASSPSGGTQYF

J gene: TRBJ2-5
V gene: TRBV5-6
clone size: .
D gene: TRBD2
CDR3 DNA: TGTGCCAGCAGCCCGGTGGGGAGGGGAGAGACCCAGTACTTC
CDR3 protein: CASSPVGRGETQYF

J gene: TRBJ1-4
V gene: TRBV6-1
clone size: few
D gene: TRBD1
CDR3 DNA: TGTGCCAGCAGTGCCTCGGACAGGGAAGAAGAAAAACTGTTTTTT
CDR3 protein: CASSASDREEEKLFF

J gene: TRBJ2-3
V gene: TRBV7-8
clone size: many
D gene: TRBD1
CDR3 DNA: TGTGCCAGCAGCCCCGGGACAGGTACAGATACGCAGTATTTT
CDR3 protein: CASSPGTGTDTQYF

J gene: TRBJ2-7
V gene: TRBV7-9
clone size: many
D gene: TRBD1
CDR3 DNA: TGTGCCAGCAGCTTGCCGGGACAGCCCTACGAGCAGTACTTC
CDR3 protein: CASSLPGQPYEQYF

J gene: TRBJ2-1
V gene: TRBV5-5
clone size: few
D gene: .
CDR3 DNA: TGTGCCAGCAACATCCGGGAGCCCCGCTGGAATGAGCAGTTCTTC
CDR3 protein: CASNIREPRWNEQFF

J gene: TRBJ2-7
V gene: TRBV30
clone size: many
D gene: .
CDR3 DNA: TGTGCCTGGAGTAGGCCCTATCGGACCCTGAAGGCCTACGAGCAGTACTTC
CDR3 protein: CAWSRPYRTLKAYEQYF

J gene: TRBJ2-3
V gene: TRBV12-3/TRBV12-4
clone size: many
D gene: TRBD1
CDR3 DNA: TGTGCCAGCAGTCCCTCGACAGGGTTGACAGATACGCAGTATTTT
CDR3 protein: CASSPSTGLTDTQYF

J gene: TRBJ2-3
V gene: TRBV5-1
clone size: few
D gene: TRBD1
CDR3 DNA: TGCGCCAGCAGCTTGGGACAGGGCGGACGGGATACGCAGTATTTT
CDR3 protein: CASSLGQGGRDTQYF

J gene: TRBJ1-2
V gene: TRBV7-9
clone size: many
D gene: TRBD1
CDR3 DNA: TGTGCCAGCAGCCAAGGGACAGAGGGCTATGGCTACACCTTC
CDR3 protein: CASSQGTEGYGYTF

J gene: TRBJ2-1
V gene: TRBV5-1
clone size: many
D gene: TRBD1
CDR3 DNA: TGCGCCTCTTCGACAGGGCAGGGTGAGCAGTTCTTC
CDR3 protein: CASSTGQGEQFF

J gene: TRBJ1-2
V gene: TRBV7-9
clone size: many
D gene: TRBD1
CDR3 DNA: TGTGCCAGCAGCTCCCTCAGGGGGCGAAACGGCTACACCTTC
CDR3 protein: CASSSLRGRNGYTF

J gene: TRBJ2-1
V gene: TRBV19
clone size: .
D gene: TRBD2
CDR3 DNA: TGTGCCAGTACCGAAGTCCCAGCGGGAGGGTCCTACAATGAGCAGTTCTTC
CDR3 protein: CASTEVPAGGSYNEQFF

J gene: TRBJ2-7
V gene: TRBV4-2
clone size: .
D gene: TRBD1
CDR3 DNA: TGTGCCAGCAACCAAGTTGACAGGGTCTTTCACGAGCAGTACTTC
CDR3 protein: CASNQVDRVFHEQYF

J gene: TRBJ2-1
V gene: TRBV20-1
clone size: few
D gene: .
CDR3 DNA: TGCAGTGCTAGAGAGGACGACTACAATGAGCAGTTCTTC
CDR3 protein: CSAREDDYNEQFF

J gene: TRBJ2-3
V gene: TRBV5-4
clone size: few
D gene: .
CDR3 DNA: TGTGCCAGCAGCTCAAAGGGGGGGAGCACAGATACGCAGTATTTT
CDR3 protein: CASSSKGGSTDTQYF

J gene: TRBJ2-1
V gene: TRBV6-5
clone size: many
D gene: .
CDR3 DNA: TGTGCCAGCAGTTACAGGGCGTCCTCCTACAATGAGCAGTTCTTC
CDR3 protein: CASSYRASSYNEQFF

J gene: TRBJ1-2
V gene: TRBV10-3
clone size: few
D gene: TRBD1
CDR3 DNA: TGTGCCATCAGTGAGTACCAGGACAGGGGAGACTATGGCTACACCTTC
CDR3 protein: CAISEYQDRGDYGYTF

J gene: TRBJ2-7
V gene: TRBV29-1
clone size: .
D gene: TRBD1
CDR3 DNA: TGCAGCGTTCCCGATTCCGGGACAGGGGGCTACGAGCAGTACTTC
CDR3 protein: CSVPDSGTGGYEQYF

J gene: TRBJ2-1
V gene: TRBV11-3
clone size: many
D gene: .
CDR3 DNA: TGTGCCAGCAGCTTAGGGTCGGCGGGACAGTCCTACAATGAGCAGTTCTTC
CDR3 protein: CASSLGSAGQSYNEQFF

J gene: TRBJ1-3
V gene: TRBV4-1
clone size: once
D gene: .
CDR3 DNA: TGCGCCAGCAGCCAACAACCGGGAGGCAACACCATATATTTT
CDR3 protein: CASSQQPGGNTIYF

J gene: TRBJ2-1
V gene: TRBV29-1
clone size: few
D gene: TRBD1
CDR3 DNA: TGCAGCACTGGGACAGGGTTCAAGGCGGGAGTCGACAATGAGCAGTTCTTC
CDR3 protein: CSTGTGFKAGVDNEQFF

J gene: TRBJ2-5
V gene: TRBV11-2
clone size: many
D gene: .
CDR3 DNA: TGTGCCAGCAGCCCAAGACTCCGCTCCCAAGAGACCCAGTACTTC
CDR3 protein: CASSPRLRSQETQYF

J gene: TRBJ1-2
V gene: TRBV19
clone size: .
D gene: .
CDR3 DNA: TGTGCCACCCACAGAAACTATGGCTACACCTTC
CDR3 protein: CATHRNYGYTF

J gene: TRBJ2-2
V gene: TRBV5-1
clone size: few
D gene: .
CDR3 DNA: TGCGCCAGCAGCTTGAATCCGGGGGTGCGTGCGGGGACCGGGGAGCTGTTTTTT
CDR3 protein: CASSLNPGVRAGTGELFF

J gene: TRBJ2-1
V gene: TRBV5-4
clone size: few
D gene: .
CDR3 DNA: TGTACCAGCAGCTTTCGAACCTACAATGAGCAGTTCTTC
CDR3 protein: CTSSFRTYNEQFF

J gene: TRBJ2-1
V gene: TRBV6-1
clone size: .
D gene: .
CDR3 DNA: TGTGCCAGCAGTGAACATAGTCGCGATGAGCAGTTCTTC
CDR3 protein: CASSEHSRDEQFF

J gene: TRBJ1-1
V gene: TRBV19
clone size: few
D gene: .
CDR3 DNA: TGTGCCAGTAGTATCTTTACCAACACTGAAGCTTTCTTT
CDR3 protein: CASSIFTNTEAFF

J gene: TRBJ2-2
V gene: TRBV5-1
clone size: few
D gene: .
CDR3 DNA: TGCGCCAGCAGCTCGACCACCGGGGGTTTGACCGGGGAGCTGTTTTTT
CDR3 protein: CASSSTTGGLTGELFF

J gene: TRBJ2-2
V gene: TRBV5-1
clone size: many
D gene: .
CDR3 DNA: TGTGCCAGCAGCTTAAGGTCGGCCACCGGGGAGCTGTTTTTT
CDR3 protein: CASSLRSATGELFF

J gene: TRBJ2-3
V gene: TRBV20-1
clone size: many
D gene: .
CDR3 DNA: TGCTCCCTGAATACGCAGTATTTT
CDR3 protein: CSLNTQYF

J gene: TRBJ2-4
V gene: TRBV20-1
clone size: many
D gene: .
CDR3 DNA: TGCAGTGCTAGAGTCTTGGACTTAAAAAACATTCAGTACTTC
CDR3 protein: CSARVLDLKNIQYF

J gene: TRBJ2-3
V gene: TRBV11-3
clone size: .
D gene: TRBD1
CDR3 DNA: TGTGCCAGCAGCATAACAGGGGGGAGCACAGATACGCAGTATTTT
CDR3 protein: CASSITGGSTDTQYF

J gene: TRBJ2-3
V gene: TRBV4-3
clone size: few
D gene: TRBD2
CDR3 DNA: TGCGCCAGCAGCCAAGATCTCCCTAGCGGGAGGGCCGTTGCAGATACGCAGTATTTT
CDR3 protein: CASSQDLPSGRAVADTQYF

J gene: TRBJ2-2
V gene: TRBV6-1
clone size: many
D gene: .
CDR3 DNA: TGTGCCAGCAGCCTTCTAGCACACACCGGGGAGCTGTTTTTT
CDR3 protein: CASSLLAHTGELFF

J gene: TRBJ1-2
V gene: TRBV6-1
clone size: many
D gene: TRBD1
CDR3 DNA: TGTGCCAGCAGTGACCGGGACAGAAGAACCTATGGCTACACCTTC
CDR3 protein: CASSDRDRRTYGYTF

J gene: TRBJ2-7
V gene: TRBV28
clone size: many
D gene: .
CDR3 DNA: TGTGCCAGCAGTATTTACCAGGGCAACCACGAGCAGTACTTC
CDR3 protein: CASSIYQGNHEQYF

J gene: TRBJ2-1
V gene: TRBV30
clone size: many
D gene: TRBD1
CDR3 DNA: TGTGCCTGGTCAACAGGGGTGGGGTACAATGAGCAGTTCTTC
CDR3 protein: CAWSTGVGYNEQFF

J gene: TRBJ2-2
V gene: TRBV6-1
clone size: .
D gene: .
CDR3 DNA: TGTGCCAGCAACTGGAGGACCGACGGGGAGCTGTTTTTT
CDR3 protein: CASNWRTDGELFF

J gene: TRBJ2-6
V gene: TRBV7-9
clone size: many
D gene: .
CDR3 DNA: TGTGCCAGCATACCCCGCTACTCTGGGGCCAACGTCCTGACTTTC
CDR3 protein: CASIPRYSGANVLTF

J gene: TRBJ1-5
V gene: TRBV6-2/TRBV6-3
clone size: .
D gene: .
CDR3 DNA: TGTGCCAGCACCGCTGGAAGTAGCAATCAGCCCCAGCATTTT
CDR3 protein: CASTAGSSNQPQHF

J gene: TRBJ2-1
V gene: TRBV20-1
clone size: many
D gene: .
CDR3 DNA: TGCAGTGCCCCGGTGGGGGGCGAGGGTCGCGATGAGCAGTTCTTC
CDR3 protein: CSAPVGGEGRDEQFF

J gene: TRBJ2-2
V gene: TRBV7-9
clone size: few
D gene: .
CDR3 DNA: TGTGCCAGCAGCTCCAGGGGCCCCGGGGAGCTGTTTTTT
CDR3 protein: CASSSRGPGELFF

J gene: TRBJ1-5
V gene: TRBV19
clone size: .
D gene: .
CDR3 DNA: TGTGCCAGTAGTATTGCAGGGTATGGTCAGCCCCAGCATTTT
CDR3 protein: CASSIAGYGQPQHF

J gene: TRBJ2-7
V gene: TRBV20-1
clone size: .
D gene: TRBD2
CDR3 DNA: TGCAGTCCCCTAGCGGGAGCCTCCATTTACGAGCAGTACTTC
CDR3 protein: CSPLAGASIYEQYF

J gene: TRBJ2-1
V gene: TRBV18
clone size: many
D gene: .
CDR3 DNA: TGTGCCAGCTCACCCCCCCGGAAGCGTTACAATGAGCAGTTCTTC
CDR3 protein: CASSPPRKRYNEQFF

J gene: TRBJ2-1
V gene: TRBV20-1
clone size: few
D gene: .
CDR3 DNA: TGCAGTGCTAGAGATCCCCAGCGGGTCAATGAGCAGTTCTTC
CDR3 protein: CSARDPQRVNEQFF

J gene: TRBJ2-2
V gene: TRBV27
clone size: many
D gene: TRBD2
CDR3 DNA: TGTGCCAGCACTGAGGGGACTAGCGGATACAACACCGGGGAGCTGTTTTTT
CDR3 protein: CASTEGTSGYNTGELFF

J gene: TRBJ1-2
V gene: TRBV27
clone size: many
D gene: TRBD1
CDR3 DNA: TGTGCCAGCAGATCAACTGGTGGGGACAGGGGAGGCTACACCTTC
CDR3 protein: CASRSTGGDRGGYTF

J gene: TRBJ2-7
V gene: TRBV5-1
clone size: many
D gene: .
CDR3 DNA: TGCGCCAGCAGCCCTCGGGACACCTACGAGCAGTACTTC
CDR3 protein: CASSPRDTYEQYF

J gene: TRBJ1-2
V gene: TRBV20-1
clone size: many
D gene: TRBD1
CDR3 DNA: TGCAGTGCTAGTACAGGGGGTAACTATGGCTACACCTTC
CDR3 protein: CSASTGGNYGYTF